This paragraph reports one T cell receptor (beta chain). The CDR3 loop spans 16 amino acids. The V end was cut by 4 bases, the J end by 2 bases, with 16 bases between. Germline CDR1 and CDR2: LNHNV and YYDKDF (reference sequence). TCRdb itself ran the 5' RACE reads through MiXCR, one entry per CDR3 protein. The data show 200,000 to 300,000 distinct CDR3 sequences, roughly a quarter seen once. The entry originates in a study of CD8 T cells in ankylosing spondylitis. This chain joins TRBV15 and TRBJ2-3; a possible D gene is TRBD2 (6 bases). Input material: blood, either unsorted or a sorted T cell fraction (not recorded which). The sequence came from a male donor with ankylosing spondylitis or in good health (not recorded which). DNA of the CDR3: TGTGCCACCAGCACCCCCTTAGCGGAGGACACAGATACGCAGTATTTT. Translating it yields CATSTPLAEDTDTQYF.